This T cell receptor beta chain was sequenced for a study of post-analysis software for immune sequencing data. A word on this clonotype: At one boundary the junction diverges from the germline segment, which might be a read error.

This CDR3 is built from 15 residues. Germline loops: CDR1 DFQATT, CDR2 SNEGSKA (reference sequence). Carried by the TCR beta cDNA libraries were unique molecular identifiers. From the PCR reads, TCRdb called clonotypes with MiXCR, one entry per CDR3 protein. The repertoire holds about 160,000 distinct CDR3 sequences, with 36% as singletons. This rearrangement joins TRBV20-1 to TRBJ1-2, with D maybe TRBD1 (5 bases). The input for sequencing was blood, taken after autologous hematopoietic stem cell transplantation. This TCR came from a girl between 10 and 17 years old with multiple sclerosis. CDR3 nucleotide sequence: TGCAGTGCTGGAGATCAGAGACAGTCCACCCATGGCTACACCTTC. It yields the protein CSAGDQRQSTHGYTF.